This T cell receptor beta chain emerged from a study of T cells in Graves' hyperthyroidism and ophthalmopathy. General study findings and limits: Stable hyperthyroidism was told apart from ophthalmopathy by a model built on 13 V-J features. Peripheral blood also featured most of the thyroid clonotypes expanded above 0.001.

The table lists this clonotype with many counts. The antigen is not known. The TCR beta CDR3 regions underwent amplification using RNA transcripts as the source. When the TCR CDR3 underwent first-round RT-PCR, the HTBI primer set was used. TCRdb re-called the multiplex PCR reads through MiXCR, storing one row per CDR3 protein. This repertoire shows roughly 420,000 distinct CDR3 sequences, approximately 14% found once; its top ten account for about 7.7%. In patients aged 18 to 65, hyperthyroidism was newly diagnosed, with duration under 2 months. The source of the PBMCs was 9.5 to 10 ml of fresh peripheral blood. The length of the CDR3 is 14 residues. The germline CDR1 and CDR2 sequences are PRHDT and FYEKMQ (reference sequence). V shed 3 bases and J shed 0 bases, with 8 bases lying between them.

This TCR came from a woman between 18 and 30 years old with Graves' hyperthyroidism. The sequenced sample was blood. V and J are TRBV13 and TRBJ1-2; D remains unclear. CDR3 residues: CASSLGRSNYGYTF. For the CDR3, the DNA is TGTGCCAGCAGCTTGGGGAGGTCTAACTATGGCTACACCTTC.